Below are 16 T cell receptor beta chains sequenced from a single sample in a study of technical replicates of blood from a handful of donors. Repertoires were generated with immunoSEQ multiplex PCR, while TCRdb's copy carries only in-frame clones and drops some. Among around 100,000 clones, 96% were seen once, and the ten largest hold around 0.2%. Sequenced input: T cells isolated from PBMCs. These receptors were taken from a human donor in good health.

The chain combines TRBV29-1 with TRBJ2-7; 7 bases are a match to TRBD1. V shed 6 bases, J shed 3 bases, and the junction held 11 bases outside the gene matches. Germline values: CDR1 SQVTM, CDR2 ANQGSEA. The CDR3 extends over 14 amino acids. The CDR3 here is CSVEKTGASYEQYF. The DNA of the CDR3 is TGCAGCGTGGAAAAAACAGGGGCGAGCTACGAGCAGTACTTC.

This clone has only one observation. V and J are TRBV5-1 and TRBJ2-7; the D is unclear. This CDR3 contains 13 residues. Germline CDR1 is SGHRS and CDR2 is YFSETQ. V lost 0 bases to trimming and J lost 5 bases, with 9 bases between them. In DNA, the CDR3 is TGCGCCAGCAGCTTGGTTAGCAGCGACGAGCAGTACTTC. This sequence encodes CASSLVSSDEQYF. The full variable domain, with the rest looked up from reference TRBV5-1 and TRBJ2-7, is KAGVTQTPRYLIKTRGQQVTLSCSPISGHRSVSWYQQTPGQGLQFLFEYFSETQRNKGNFPGRFSGRQFSNSRSEMNVSTLELGDSALYLCASSLVSSDEQYFGPGTRLTVT.

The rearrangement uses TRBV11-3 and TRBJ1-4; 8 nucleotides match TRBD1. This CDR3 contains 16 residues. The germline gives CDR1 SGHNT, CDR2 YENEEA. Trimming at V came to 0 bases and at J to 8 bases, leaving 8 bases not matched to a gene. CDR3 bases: TGTGCCAGCAGCTTAGATCCCGGACAGGGTGCGGAAAAACTGTTTTTT. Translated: CASSLDPGQGAEKLFF.

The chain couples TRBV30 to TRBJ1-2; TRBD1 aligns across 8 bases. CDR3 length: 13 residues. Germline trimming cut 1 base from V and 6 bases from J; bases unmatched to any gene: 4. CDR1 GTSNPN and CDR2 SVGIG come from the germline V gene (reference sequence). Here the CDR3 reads CAWSDRGFDGYTF. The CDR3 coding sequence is TGTGCCTGGAGTGACAGGGGGTTCGATGGCTACACCTTC. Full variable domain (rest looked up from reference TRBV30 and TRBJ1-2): SQTIHQWPATLVQPVGSPLSLECTVEGTSNPNLYWYRQAAGRGLQLLFYSVGIGQISSEVPQNLSASRPQDRQFILSSKKLLLSDSGFYLCAWSDRGFDGYTFGSGTRLTVV.

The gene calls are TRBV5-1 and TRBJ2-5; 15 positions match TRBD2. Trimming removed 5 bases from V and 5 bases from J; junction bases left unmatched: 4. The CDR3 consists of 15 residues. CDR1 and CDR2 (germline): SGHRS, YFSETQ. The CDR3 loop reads CASSPGLAGGETQYF. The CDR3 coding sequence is TGCGCCAGCAGTCCGGGACTAGCGGGAGGCGAGACCCAGTACTTC.

CDR3 coding DNA: TGTGCCAGTAGTACCGGACAGGGTGCAGATACGCAGTATTTT. It encodes CASSTGQGADTQYF. The V call is TRBV19, the J call TRBJ2-3; 8 bases agree with TRBD1. J was trimmed by 4 bases and V by 4 bases; bases with no gene match: 4. CDR3 size: 14 residues. Germline V gives CDR1 LNHDA, CDR2 SQIVND (reference sequence).

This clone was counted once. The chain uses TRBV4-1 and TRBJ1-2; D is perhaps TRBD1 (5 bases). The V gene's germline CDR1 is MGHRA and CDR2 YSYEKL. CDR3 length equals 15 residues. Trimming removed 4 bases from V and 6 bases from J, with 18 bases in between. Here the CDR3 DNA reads TGCGCCAGCAGCCCCGCGCACGGGGGGGTCCATGGCTACACCTTC. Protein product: CASSPAHGGVHGYTF.

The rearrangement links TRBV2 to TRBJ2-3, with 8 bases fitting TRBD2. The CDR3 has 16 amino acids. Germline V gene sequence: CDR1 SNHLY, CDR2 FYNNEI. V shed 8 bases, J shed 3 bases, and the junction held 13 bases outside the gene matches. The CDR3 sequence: CASFLGGLERTDTQYF. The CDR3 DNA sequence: TGTGCCAGCTTCCTGGGGGGACTAGAGAGAACAGATACGCAGTATTTT.

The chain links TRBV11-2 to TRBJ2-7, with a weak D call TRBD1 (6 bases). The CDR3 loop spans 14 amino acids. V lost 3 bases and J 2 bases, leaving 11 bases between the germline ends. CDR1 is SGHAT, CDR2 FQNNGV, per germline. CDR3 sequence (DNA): TGTGCCAGCAGCTTCTCCAGGGGCGCCTACGAGCAGTACTTC. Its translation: CASSFSRGAYEQYF.

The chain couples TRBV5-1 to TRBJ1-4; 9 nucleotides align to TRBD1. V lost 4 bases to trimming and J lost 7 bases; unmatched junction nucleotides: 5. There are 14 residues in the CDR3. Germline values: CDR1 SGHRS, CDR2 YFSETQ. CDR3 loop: CASSPTGGGEKLFF. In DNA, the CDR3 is TGCGCCAGCAGCCCTACAGGGGGCGGTGAAAAACTGTTTTTT.

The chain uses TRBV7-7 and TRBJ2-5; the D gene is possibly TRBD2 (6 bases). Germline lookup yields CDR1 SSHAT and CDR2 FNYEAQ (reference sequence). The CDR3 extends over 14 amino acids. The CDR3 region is CALTEGAYQETQYF. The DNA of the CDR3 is TGTGCACTGACGGAGGGAGCGTACCAAGAGACCCAGTACTTC. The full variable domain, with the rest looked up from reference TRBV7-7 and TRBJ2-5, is GAGVSQSPRYKVTKRGQDVTLRCDPISSHATLYWYQQALGQGPEFLTYFNYEAQPDKSGLPSDRFSAERPEGSISTLTIQRTEQRDSAMYRCALTEGAYQETQYFGPGTRLLVL.

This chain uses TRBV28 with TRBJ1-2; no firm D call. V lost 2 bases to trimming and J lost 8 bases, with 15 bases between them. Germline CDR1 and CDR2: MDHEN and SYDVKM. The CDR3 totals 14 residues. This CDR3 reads CASSLGPGHGGYTF. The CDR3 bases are TGTGCCAGCAGTTTAGGTCCGGGTCACGGGGGCTACACCTTC.

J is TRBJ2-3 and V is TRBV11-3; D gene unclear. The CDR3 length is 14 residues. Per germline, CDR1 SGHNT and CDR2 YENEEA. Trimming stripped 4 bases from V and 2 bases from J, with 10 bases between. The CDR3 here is CASSSLAITDTQYF. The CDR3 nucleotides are TGTGCCAGCAGCTCCCTCGCGATCACAGATACGCAGTATTTT.

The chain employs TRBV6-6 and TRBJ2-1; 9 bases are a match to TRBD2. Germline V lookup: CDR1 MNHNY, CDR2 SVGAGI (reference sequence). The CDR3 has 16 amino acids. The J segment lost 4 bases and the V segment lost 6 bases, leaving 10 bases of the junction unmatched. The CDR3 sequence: CASRRTTSGQYNEQFF. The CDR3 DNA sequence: TGTGCCAGCAGAAGAACGACTAGCGGACAGTACAATGAGCAGTTCTTC.

CDR3: CASRPPGSGNTIYF. In DNA, the CDR3 is TGTGCCAGCAGACCTCCAGGGTCTGGAAACACCATATATTTT. The rearrangement uses TRBV27 and TRBJ1-3; TRBD1 is a possible D gene (5 bases). Germline CDR1 is MNHEY and CDR2 is SMNVEV (reference sequence). The CDR3 length is 14 residues. Deletions cut 6 bases from V and 1 base from J, with 10 bases between.

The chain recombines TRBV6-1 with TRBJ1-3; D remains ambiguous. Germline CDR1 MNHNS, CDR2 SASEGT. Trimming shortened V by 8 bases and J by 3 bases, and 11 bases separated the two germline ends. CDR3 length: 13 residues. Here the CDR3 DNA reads TGTGCCAGCGATCCGGGAGGTGGAAACACCATATATTTT. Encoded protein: CASDPGGGNTIYF.